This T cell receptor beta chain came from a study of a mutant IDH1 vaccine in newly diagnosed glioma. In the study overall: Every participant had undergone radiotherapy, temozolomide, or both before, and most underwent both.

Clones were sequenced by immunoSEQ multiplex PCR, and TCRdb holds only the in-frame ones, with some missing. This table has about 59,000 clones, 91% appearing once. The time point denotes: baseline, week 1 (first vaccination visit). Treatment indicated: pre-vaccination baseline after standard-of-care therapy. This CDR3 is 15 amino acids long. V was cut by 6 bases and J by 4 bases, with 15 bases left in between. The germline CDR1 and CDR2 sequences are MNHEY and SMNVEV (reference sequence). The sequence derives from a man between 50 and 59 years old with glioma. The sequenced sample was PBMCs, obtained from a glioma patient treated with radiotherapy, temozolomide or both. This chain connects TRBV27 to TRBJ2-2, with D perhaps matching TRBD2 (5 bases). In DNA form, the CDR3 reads TGTGCCAGCAGCACGACACGGGGTAGCACCGGGGAGCTGTTTTTT. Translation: CASSTTRGSTGELFF.